A single T cell receptor (beta chain) is shown here with its context. The antigen remains undetermined. TCRdb re-analysed the 5' RACE reads in MiXCR, keeping a single row per CDR3 protein. The sample gives approximately 690,000 distinct CDR3 sequences, 6% to 6.5% of which show up once; 1.5% to 2% is in the top ten. This entry is derived from a study of identical twins. Study results and caveats: The abundant beta clonotypes from cord blood had fewer insertions, and memory repertoires had none of this.

Germline V gene data show CDR1 as SGDLS and CDR2 as YYNGEE. The CDR3 is 13 residues long. Trimming cost V 0 bases and J 11 bases, with 13 bases left between them. The chain couples TRBV9 to TRBJ2-3, with D maybe TRBD1 (6 bases). Sequenced: naive T cells sorted from blood. This TCR was recovered from a young man in good health. CDR3 nucleotides: TGTGCCAGCAGCGTAGTTTCCCAGGGGATGCAGTATTTT. This sequence encodes CASSVVSQGMQYF.